These T cell receptor beta chains were read from a single sample in a study of T cell changes during pregnancy in multiple sclerosis. Using immunoSEQ multiplex PCR, the repertoire was profiled, and TCRdb retains in-frame clones only, with some absent. The sample consists of about 44,000 clones, more than 90% of them appearing once. The sequencing used CD4+ T cells from peripheral blood mononuclear cells, collected in the first trimester of pregnancy. The receptor set was obtained from a female donor with multiple sclerosis, enrolled in a pregnancy study. Each CDR3 is given with its conserved first and last residue. The order of the fields is CDR3 protein, J gene, V gene.

CDR3 protein: CASSYSGGGNTIYF; J gene: TRBJ1-3; V gene: TRBV6-5
CDR3 protein: CASHKGSSGGNEQFF; J gene: TRBJ2-1; V gene: TRBV5-1
CDR3 protein: CASTTSGRASDEQYF; J gene: TRBJ2-7; V gene: TRBV27
CDR3 protein: CASSLTGQAANTIYF; J gene: TRBJ1-3; V gene: TRBV7-2
CDR3 protein: CASSLRGGGKSDTQYF; J gene: TRBJ2-3; V gene: TRBV27
CDR3 protein: CASRRSGEQYF; J gene: TRBJ2-7; V gene: TRBV2
CDR3 protein: CASSDTGGYEQYF; J gene: TRBJ2-7; V gene: TRBV25-1
CDR3 protein: CASSYGAGDQPQHF; J gene: TRBJ1-5; V gene: TRBV6-5
CDR3 protein: CASSYQSYRGTYEQYF; J gene: TRBJ2-7; V gene: TRBV6-5
CDR3 protein: CASSFGRDTQYF; J gene: TRBJ2-3; V gene: TRBV5-1
CDR3 protein: CASSLEAVREQFF; J gene: TRBJ2-1; V gene: TRBV5-4
CDR3 protein: CASSPTGGLTNEQFF; J gene: TRBJ2-1; V gene: TRBV5-1
CDR3 protein: CASSQVAGSGANVLTF; J gene: TRBJ2-6; V gene: TRBV4-1
CDR3 protein: CASSLKLAGVHNEQFF; J gene: TRBJ2-1; V gene: TRBV27
CDR3 protein: CASSPQGTDHTTIYDGVGYTF; J gene: TRBJ1-2; V gene: TRBV28
CDR3 protein: CASTIVGGREKLFF; J gene: TRBJ1-4; V gene: TRBV2
CDR3 protein: CASSPSGGGYTF; J gene: TRBJ1-2; V gene: TRBV5-4
CDR3 protein: CASSVGLKLTDGRDRYNEQFF; J gene: TRBJ2-1; V gene: TRBV9
CDR3 protein: CASSVGGTQYF; J gene: TRBJ2-5; V gene: TRBV7-2
CDR3 protein: CASSIGQGAFDNQPQHF; J gene: TRBJ1-5; V gene: TRBV19
CDR3 protein: CASSLKGASGRAYGSEQYF; J gene: TRBJ2-7; V gene: TRBV7-2
CDR3 protein: CASSITTGSNQPQHF; J gene: TRBJ1-5; V gene: TRBV19
CDR3 protein: CASSDSGGSGANVLTF; J gene: TRBJ2-6; V gene: TRBV6-4
CDR3 protein: CASGEGQGRSYGYTF; J gene: TRBJ1-2; V gene: TRBV25-1
CDR3 protein: CASSPDTGELFF; J gene: TRBJ2-2; V gene: TRBV18
CDR3 protein: CAWGTGPPYGYTF; J gene: TRBJ1-2; V gene: TRBV28
CDR3 protein: CASLIGTANTEAFF; J gene: TRBJ1-1; V gene: TRBV6-6
CDR3 protein: CASSPTGSPYEQYF; J gene: TRBJ2-7; V gene: TRBV19
CDR3 protein: CATSRTIGHPEAPLHF; J gene: TRBJ1-6; V gene: TRBV15
CDR3 protein: CASKTGAGNVLTF; J gene: TRBJ2-6; V gene: TRBV19
CDR3 protein: CASSVGSGQGAYEQYF; J gene: TRBJ2-7; V gene: TRBV9
CDR3 protein: CASTGTGGHEQYF; J gene: TRBJ2-7; V gene: TRBV6-5
CDR3 protein: CASSQGGGQGANNQPQHF; J gene: TRBJ1-5; V gene: TRBV4-2
CDR3 protein: CASSPNWNTEAFF; J gene: TRBJ1-1; V gene: TRBV14
CDR3 protein: CASSSRTLSSYNEQFF; J gene: TRBJ2-1; V gene: TRBV5-6
CDR3 protein: CASSLFAETQYF; J gene: TRBJ2-5; V gene: TRBV5-1
CDR3 protein: CASSSGLGPQETQYF; J gene: TRBJ2-5; V gene: TRBV5-1
CDR3 protein: CASSLGGRAVETQYF; J gene: TRBJ2-5; V gene: TRBV5-4
CDR3 protein: CASSLRALAGGPALDTQYF; J gene: TRBJ2-3; V gene: TRBV27
CDR3 protein: CASSGTSGYEQYF; J gene: TRBJ2-7; V gene: TRBV5-1
CDR3 protein: CAISEFQGANQPQHF; J gene: TRBJ1-5; V gene: TRBV10-3
CDR3 protein: CASSGTTSNTEAFF; J gene: TRBJ1-1; V gene: TRBV5-1
CDR3 protein: CASSPAGLAGAEQYF; J gene: TRBJ2-7; V gene: TRBV18
CDR3 protein: CAIRRGDSGRNTGELFF; J gene: TRBJ2-2; V gene: TRBV10-3
CDR3 protein: CASSKAHRTSGSTYNEQFF; J gene: TRBJ2-1; V gene: TRBV21-1
CDR3 protein: CASSLSGGYNEQFF; J gene: TRBJ2-1; V gene: TRBV27
CDR3 protein: CASSESWQGNNQPQHF; J gene: TRBJ1-5; V gene: TRBV10-2
CDR3 protein: CASSLDRGTDTQYF; J gene: TRBJ2-3; V gene: TRBV5-1
CDR3 protein: CASSLSDSYSGNTIYF; J gene: TRBJ1-3; V gene: TRBV7-6
CDR3 protein: CASSLGLSGGNTIYF; J gene: TRBJ1-3; V gene: TRBV7-2
CDR3 protein: CASSLRVRQGEETQYF; J gene: TRBJ2-5; V gene: TRBV7-8
CDR3 protein: CASSQGEDGSYEQYF; J gene: TRBJ2-7; V gene: TRBV4-2
CDR3 protein: CASSTGSGGPTYEQYF; J gene: TRBJ2-7; V gene: TRBV7-2
CDR3 protein: CASSHLDRGGGYTF; J gene: TRBJ1-2; V gene: TRBV7-6
CDR3 protein: CASSTTGGSGNTIYF; J gene: TRBJ1-3; V gene: TRBV28